This TCR beta chain emerged from a study of graft-versus-host responses after intestinal transplantation. About the research overall: Anti-thymocyte globulin induction, then tacrolimus and steroids for about 3 years, went to all recipients.

Details on this clone: Its specificity is unknown.

Study-level results: Within allografts, high graft-versus-host to host-versus-graft clonal ratios were seen among patients with graft-donor T cell macrochimerism. Declines in HvG clones occurring early post-transplant were associated with peak circulating GvH clone levels.

TCRdb keeps only in-frame clones here, not all; method: immunoSEQ multiplex PCR. Of tens of thousands of clones in the sample, roughly 94% are singletons; the top ten hold around 0.57%. V lost 3 bases and J 2 bases, leaving 10 bases between the germline ends. The CDR3 contains 14 residues. Germline V lookup: CDR1 MNHEY, CDR2 SMNVEV (reference sequence). This sequence joins TRBV27 and TRBJ2-5, with a weak D call TRBD1 (6 bases). The input for sequencing was unstimulated CD8+ T cells sorted from spleen or lymph node cells, taken before intestinal transplant. This TCR came from a human donor who received an intestinal transplant. For the CDR3, the DNA is TGTGCCAGCAGTTTCGGACAGACACAAGAGACCCAGTACTTC. Protein sequence: CASSFGQTQETQYF.